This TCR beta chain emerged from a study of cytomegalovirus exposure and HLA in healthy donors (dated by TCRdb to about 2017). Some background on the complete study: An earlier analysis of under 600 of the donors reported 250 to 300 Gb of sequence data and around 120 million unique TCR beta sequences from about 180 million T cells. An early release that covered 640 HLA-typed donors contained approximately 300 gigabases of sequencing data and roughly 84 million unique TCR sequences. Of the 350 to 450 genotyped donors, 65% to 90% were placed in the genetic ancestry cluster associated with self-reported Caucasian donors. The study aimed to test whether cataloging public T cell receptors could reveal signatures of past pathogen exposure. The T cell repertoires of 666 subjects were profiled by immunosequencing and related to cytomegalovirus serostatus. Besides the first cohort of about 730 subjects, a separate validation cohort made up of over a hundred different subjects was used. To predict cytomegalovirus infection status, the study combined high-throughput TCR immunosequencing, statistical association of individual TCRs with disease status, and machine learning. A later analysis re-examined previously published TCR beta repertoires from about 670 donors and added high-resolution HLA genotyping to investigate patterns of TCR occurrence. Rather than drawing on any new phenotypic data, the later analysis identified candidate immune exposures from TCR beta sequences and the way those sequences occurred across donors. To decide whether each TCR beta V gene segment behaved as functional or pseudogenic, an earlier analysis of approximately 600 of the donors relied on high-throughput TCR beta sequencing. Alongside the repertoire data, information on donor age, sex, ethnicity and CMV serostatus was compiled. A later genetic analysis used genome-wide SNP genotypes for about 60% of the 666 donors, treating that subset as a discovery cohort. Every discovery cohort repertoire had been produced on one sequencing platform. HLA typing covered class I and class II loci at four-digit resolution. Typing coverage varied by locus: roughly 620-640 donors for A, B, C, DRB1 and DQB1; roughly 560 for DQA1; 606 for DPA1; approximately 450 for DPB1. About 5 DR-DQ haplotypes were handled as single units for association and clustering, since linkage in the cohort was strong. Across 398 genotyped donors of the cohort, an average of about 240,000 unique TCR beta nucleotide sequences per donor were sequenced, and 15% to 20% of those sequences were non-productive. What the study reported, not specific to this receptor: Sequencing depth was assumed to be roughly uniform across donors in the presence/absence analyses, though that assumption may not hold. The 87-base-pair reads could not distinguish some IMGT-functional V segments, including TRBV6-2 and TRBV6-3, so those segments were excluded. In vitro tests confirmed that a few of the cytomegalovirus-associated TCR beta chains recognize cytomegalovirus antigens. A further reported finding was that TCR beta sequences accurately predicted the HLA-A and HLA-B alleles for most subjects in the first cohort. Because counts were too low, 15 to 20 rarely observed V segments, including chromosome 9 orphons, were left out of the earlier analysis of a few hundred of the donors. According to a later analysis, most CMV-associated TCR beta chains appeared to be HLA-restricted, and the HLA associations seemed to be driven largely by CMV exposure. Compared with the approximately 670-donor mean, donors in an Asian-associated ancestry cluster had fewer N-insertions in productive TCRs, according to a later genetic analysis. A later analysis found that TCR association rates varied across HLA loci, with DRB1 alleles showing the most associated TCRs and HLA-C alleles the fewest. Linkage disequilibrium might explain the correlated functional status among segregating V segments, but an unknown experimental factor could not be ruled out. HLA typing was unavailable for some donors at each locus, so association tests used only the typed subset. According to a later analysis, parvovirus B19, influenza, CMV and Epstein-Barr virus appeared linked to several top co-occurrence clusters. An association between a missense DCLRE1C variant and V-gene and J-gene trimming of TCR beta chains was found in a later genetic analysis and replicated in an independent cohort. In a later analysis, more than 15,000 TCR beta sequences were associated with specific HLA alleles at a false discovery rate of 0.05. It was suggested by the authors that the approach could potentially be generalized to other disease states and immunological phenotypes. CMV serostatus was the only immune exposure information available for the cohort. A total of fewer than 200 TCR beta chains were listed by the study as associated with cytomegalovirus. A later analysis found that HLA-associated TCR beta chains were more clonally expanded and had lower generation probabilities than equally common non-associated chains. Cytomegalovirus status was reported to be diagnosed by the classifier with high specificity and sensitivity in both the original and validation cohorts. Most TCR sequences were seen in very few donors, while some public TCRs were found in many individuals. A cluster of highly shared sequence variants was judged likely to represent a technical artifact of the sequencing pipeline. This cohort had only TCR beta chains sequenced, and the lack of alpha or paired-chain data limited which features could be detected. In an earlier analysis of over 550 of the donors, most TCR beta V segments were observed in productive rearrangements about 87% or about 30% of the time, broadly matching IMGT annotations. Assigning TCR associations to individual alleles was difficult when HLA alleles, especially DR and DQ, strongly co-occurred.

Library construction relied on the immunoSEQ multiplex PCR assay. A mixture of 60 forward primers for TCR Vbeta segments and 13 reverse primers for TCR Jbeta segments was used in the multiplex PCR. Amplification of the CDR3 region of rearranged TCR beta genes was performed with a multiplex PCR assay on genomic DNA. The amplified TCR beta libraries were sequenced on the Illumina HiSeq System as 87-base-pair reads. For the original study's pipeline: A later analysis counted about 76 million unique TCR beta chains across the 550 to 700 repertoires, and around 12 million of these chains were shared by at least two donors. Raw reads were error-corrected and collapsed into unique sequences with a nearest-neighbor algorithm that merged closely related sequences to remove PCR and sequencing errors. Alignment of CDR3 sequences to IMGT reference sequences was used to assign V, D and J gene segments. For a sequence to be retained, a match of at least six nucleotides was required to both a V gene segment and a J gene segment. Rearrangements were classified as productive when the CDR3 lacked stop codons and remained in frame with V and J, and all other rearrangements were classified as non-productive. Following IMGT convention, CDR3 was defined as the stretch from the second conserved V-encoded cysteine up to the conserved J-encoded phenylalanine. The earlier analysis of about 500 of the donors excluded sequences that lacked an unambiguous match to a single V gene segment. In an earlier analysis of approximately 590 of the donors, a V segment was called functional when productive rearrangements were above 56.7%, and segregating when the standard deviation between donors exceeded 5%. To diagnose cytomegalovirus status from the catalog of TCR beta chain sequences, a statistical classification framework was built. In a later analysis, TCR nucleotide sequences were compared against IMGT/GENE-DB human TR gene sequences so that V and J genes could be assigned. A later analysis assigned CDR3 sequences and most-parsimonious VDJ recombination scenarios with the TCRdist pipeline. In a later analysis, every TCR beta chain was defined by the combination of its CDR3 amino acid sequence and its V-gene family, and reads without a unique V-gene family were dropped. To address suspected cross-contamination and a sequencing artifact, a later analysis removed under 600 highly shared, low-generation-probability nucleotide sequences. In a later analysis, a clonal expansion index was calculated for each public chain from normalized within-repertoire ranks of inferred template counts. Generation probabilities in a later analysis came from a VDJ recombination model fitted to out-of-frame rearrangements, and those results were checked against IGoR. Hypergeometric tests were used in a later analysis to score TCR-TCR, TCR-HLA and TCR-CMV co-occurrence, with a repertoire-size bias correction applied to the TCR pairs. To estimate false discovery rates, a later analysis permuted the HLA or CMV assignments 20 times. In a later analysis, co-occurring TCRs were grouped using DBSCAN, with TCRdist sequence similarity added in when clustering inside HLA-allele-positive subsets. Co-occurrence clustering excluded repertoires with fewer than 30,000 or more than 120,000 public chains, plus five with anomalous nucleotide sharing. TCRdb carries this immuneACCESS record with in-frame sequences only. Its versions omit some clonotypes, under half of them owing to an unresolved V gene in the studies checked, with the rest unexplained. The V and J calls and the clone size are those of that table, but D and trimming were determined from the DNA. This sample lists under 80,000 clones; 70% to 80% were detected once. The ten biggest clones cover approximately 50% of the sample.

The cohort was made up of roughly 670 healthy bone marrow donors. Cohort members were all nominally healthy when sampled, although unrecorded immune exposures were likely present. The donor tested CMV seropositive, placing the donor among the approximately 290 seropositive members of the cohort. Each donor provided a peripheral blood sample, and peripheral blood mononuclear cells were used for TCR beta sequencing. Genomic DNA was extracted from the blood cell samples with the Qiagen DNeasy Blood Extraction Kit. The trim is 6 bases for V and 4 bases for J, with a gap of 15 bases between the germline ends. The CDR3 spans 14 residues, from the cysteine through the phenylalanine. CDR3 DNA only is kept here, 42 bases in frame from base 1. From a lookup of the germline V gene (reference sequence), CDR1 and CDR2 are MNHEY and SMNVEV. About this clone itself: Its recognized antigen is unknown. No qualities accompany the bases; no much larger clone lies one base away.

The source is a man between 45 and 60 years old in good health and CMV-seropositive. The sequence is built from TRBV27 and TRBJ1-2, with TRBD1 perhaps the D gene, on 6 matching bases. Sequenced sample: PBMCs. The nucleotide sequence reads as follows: TGTGCCAGCAGAACGACAGGTTCATCCTATGGCTACACCTTC. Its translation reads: CASRTTGSSYGYTF.